The sequence of this TCR beta chain was determined in a study of regulatory T cells in long-lasting Graves disease. General study points: Persistent-disease Graves' patients showed less TCR diversity than new cases.

With regard to this clonotype: Its antigen is not identified.

Both iRepertoire HTBI primers and Arm-PCR of CDR3 regions were used to build the TCR beta libraries. TCRdb re-analysed the multiplex PCR reads in MiXCR, keeping a single row per CDR3 protein. The table lists 560,000 or so distinct CDR3 sequences, about 16% of them singletons. Indicated time point: newly diagnosed GD, antithyroid drugs for less than 3 months. Researchers made the TCR library from RNA that was extracted from PBMCs. Germline CDR1 is GTSNPN and CDR2 is SVGIG (reference sequence). The CDR3 sequence is 14 residues long. The sample was also linked to a second study, of T cells in Graves' hyperthyroidism and ophthalmopathy. From that report: Carried out on the TCR CDR3, a first-round RT-PCR used the HTBI primer set.

V gene TRBV30 combines with J gene TRBJ2-5, with 11 bases lining up with TRBD2. The end of the DNA aligns better with TRBJ2-7, so the J call may be wrong. The sequenced sample was peripheral blood mononuclear cells (PBMCs), obtained at new diagnosis, from a patient treated with antithyroid drugs. The sequence derives from a man younger than 35 with Graves disease. CDR3 nucleotide sequence: TGTGCCTGGACGAGTCTAGCGGGAGGTTACGAGCAGTACTTC. It codes for CAWTSLAGGYEQYF.